The 29 T cell receptor beta chains in this list originate from one sample, sequenced in a study of OX40 agonist ivuxolimab in advanced cancers. The repertoire was sequenced with immunoSEQ multiplex PCR; TCRdb's copy has only in-frame clones and lacks some. The repertoire holds about 77,000 clones, about nine tenths seen once, with more than 1.5% in the top ten. The source was CD4+ or CD8+ T cells sorted from blood, collected in a trial of the OX40 agonist ivuxolimab. Receptors were obtained from an adult with an advanced solid tumor such as melanoma, head and neck, liver or kidney cancer.

The V call is TRBV11-3, the J call TRBJ2-3; D tentatively fits TRBD1 or TRBD2 (6 bases each). Germline loops: CDR1 SGHNT, CDR2 YENEEA. The V gene lost 1 base and the J gene lost 1 base, with 12 bases spanning the gap. This CDR3 is 16 amino acids long. The CDR3 spells CASSLAPGGGTDTQYF. In DNA form, the CDR3 reads TGTGCCAGCAGCTTAGCTCCCGGGGGCGGCACAGATACGCAGTATTTT. The whole variable domain, filled in from reference TRBV11-3 and TRBJ2-3, reads EAGVVQSPRYKIIEKKQPVAFWCNPISGHNTLYWYLQNLGQGPELLIRYENEEAVDDSQLPKDRFSAERLKGVDSTLKIQPAELGDSAVYLCASSLAPGGGTDTQYFGPGTRLTVL.

This clone came up a few times. This chain links TRBV30 with TRBJ1-6; 7 bases are a match to TRBD1. From germline, CDR1 is GTSNPN and CDR2 SVGIG (reference sequence). This CDR3 has 12 residues. The V and J ends lost 0 bases and 17 bases, in that order; junction bases with no gene match: 7. In DNA form, the CDR3 reads TGTGCCTGGAGTGTACGGCGGGGACAGTTCCACTTT. This encodes CAWSVRRGQFHF.

With respect to this clone: Other DNA sequences in this sample translate to the same CDR3. The CDR3 region has the DNA TGTGCCAGCAGGAAAGCGGGATACACGGATACGCAGTATTTT. Its protein is CASRKAGYTDTQYF. This sequence joins TRBV6-5 and TRBJ2-3; TRBD2 aligns across 7 bases. The CDR3 sequence is 14 residues long. The germline CDR1 and CDR2 sequences are MNHEY and SVGAGI. The V segment lost 6 bases and the J segment 6 bases; nucleotides outside the gene matches: 9.

The V and J genes are TRBV6-6 and TRBJ2-1, with D possibly being TRBD1 (6 bases). Trimming took 0 bases from V and 7 from J, leaving 13 bases between them. The CDR3 covers 15 residues. Germline V gene sequence: CDR1 MNHNY, CDR2 SVGAGI (reference sequence). CDR3 residues: CASSYSSRGLNEQFF. CDR3 in DNA: TGTGCCAGCAGTTACTCATCCAGGGGATTAAATGAGCAGTTCTTC.

V and J are TRBV5-1 and TRBJ2-3; no reliable D call. The length of the CDR3 is 11 residues. Trimming shortened V by 3 bases and J by 2 bases, and 1 base separated the two germline ends. CDR1 and CDR2 from the germline V gene are SGHRS and YFSETQ. The CDR3 is CASSSTDTQYF. The CDR3 DNA sequence: TGCGCCAGCAGCTCCACAGATACGCAGTATTTT.

The rearrangement links TRBV7-6 to TRBJ1-4; D unresolved. V was pared by 5 bases and J by 8 bases, with 9 bases between. The CDR3 spans 12 residues. Germline CDR1 SGHVS, CDR2 FNYEAQ. The DNA for the CDR3 is TGTGCCAGCAGCATGGTGGAAGAAAAACTGTTTTTT. This gives the protein CASSMVEEKLFF.

The rearrangement uses TRBV6-6 and TRBJ1-4, with D tentatively TRBD1 (5 bases). The CDR3 is 14 amino acids. CDR1 and CDR2 from the germline V gene are MNHNY and SVGAGI (reference sequence). Trimming pared 6 bases from V and 7 bases from J, leaving 15 bases between. The CDR3 nucleotides read TGTGCCAGCAGCGCCGGGGGACGTCCTGAAAAACTGTTTTTT. It codes for CASSAGGRPEKLFF.

The chain links TRBV19 to TRBJ2-4; TRBD2 aligns across 7 bases. This CDR3 has 17 residues. V lost 5 bases, J lost 6 bases, and 16 bases stayed unmatched. Per germline, CDR1 LNHDA and CDR2 SQIVND (reference sequence). CDR3 DNA: TGTGCCAGTAGTCCCCTGGGGGAGGGCCCGACGGGAAACATTCAGTACTTC. This encodes CASSPLGEGPTGNIQYF.

The V and J genes are TRBV5-1 and TRBJ2-7, with 16 positions matching TRBD2. Germline trimming cut 3 bases from V and 4 bases from J; bases unmatched to any gene: 10. This CDR3 contains 18 residues. CDR1 SGHRS and CDR2 YFSETQ come from the germline V gene. As DNA, the CDR3 is TGCGCCAGCAGCTCCGGGACTAGCGGGGGGGACTTCGAGTACGAGCAGTACTTC. Amino acid sequence: CASSSGTSGGDFEYEQYF.

The table lists this clone with a count of one. This chain connects TRBV7-8 to TRBJ2-3; D gene uncertain. V was cut by 3 bases and J by 6 bases, with 10 bases left in between. The length of the CDR3 is 13 residues. Germline lookup yields CDR1 SGHVS and CDR2 FQNEAQ. The chain's CDR3 is CASSFTQFDTQYF. The CDR3 region has the DNA TGTGCCAGCAGCTTCACTCAATTCGATACGCAGTATTTT.

This chain uses TRBV5-1 with TRBJ2-7, with D unresolved. Germline assignment: CDR1 SGHRS and CDR2 YFSETQ. This CDR3 region has 14 residues. Trimming cost V 1 base and J 4 bases, with 12 bases left between them. DNA for the CDR3: TGCGCCAGCAGCTTGTACACAGACCAGTACGAGCAGTACTTC. Encoded protein: CASSLYTDQYEQYF.

The V gene is TRBV11-2, the J gene TRBJ1-3, with D hard to call. Germline values: CDR1 SGHAT, CDR2 FQNNGV. CDR3 size: 13 residues. Trimming took 0 bases from V and 6 from J, leaving 6 bases between them. CDR3 sequence: CASSLDSQNTIYF. The CDR3 coding sequence is TGTGCCAGCAGCTTAGACAGCCAAAACACCATATATTTT.

This chain joins TRBV12-5 and TRBJ2-1; the D gene is possibly TRBD2 (5 bases). CDR3 length equals 17 residues. Trimming shortened V by 2 bases and J by 2 bases, and 16 bases separated the two germline ends. Germline V gene lookup returns CDR1 LGHNT and CDR2 FRNRAP. The chain's CDR3 is CASGLMVGSQAYNEQFF. The CDR3 DNA is TGTGCTAGTGGTTTGATGGTGGGGAGCCAAGCCTACAATGAGCAGTTCTTC.

The chain recombines TRBV5-4 with TRBJ2-7; TRBD1 matches at 8 bases. The length of the CDR3 is 15 residues. V trimming: 0 bases; J trimming: 2 bases; junction bases outside the gene matches: 4. CDR1 SGHNT and CDR2 YYREEE come from the germline V gene (reference sequence). The CDR3 bases are TGTGCCAGCAGCTTGGGGACAGGGTCAGCCTACGAGCAGTACTTC. Protein sequence: CASSLGTGSAYEQYF.

The genes are TRBV19 and TRBJ2-1; 10 bases are shared with TRBD2. Germline V gives CDR1 LNHDA, CDR2 SQIVND (reference sequence). Trimming cost V 6 bases and J 9 bases; bases outside gene matches: 17. The CDR3 runs 17 residues. CDR3 in DNA: TGTGCCAGTAGGGGCCAGGGGTTAGCGGGAGGATCTAGTGAGCAGTTCTTC. Protein: CASRGQGLAGGSSEQFF.

The chain is built from TRBV6-5 and TRBJ1-5, with D tentatively TRBD1 (5 bases). V lost 4 bases and J lost 11, with 15 bases in between. This CDR3 has 13 residues. CDR1 MNHEY and CDR2 SVGAGI come from the germline V gene. CDR3 sequence (DNA): TGTGCCAGCAGTTGGGGACCGTTCCAGACCCAGCATTTT. Translation: CASSWGPFQTQHF.

The chain uses TRBV7-9 and TRBJ1-1, with 7 nucleotides matching TRBD1. The germline gives CDR1 SEHNR, CDR2 FQNEAQ (reference sequence). J gave up 6 bases and V 5 bases, and 12 bases lay outside the gene matches. The CDR3 consists of 15 residues. The CDR3 here is CASSPPTGWASEAFF. The CDR3, as DNA: TGTGCCAGCAGCCCACCGACAGGGTGGGCATCTGAAGCTTTCTTT.

V and J are TRBV7-2 and TRBJ2-3, with 10 bases that match TRBD2. Germline values: CDR1 SGHTA, CDR2 FQGNSA. The CDR3 covers 17 residues. With V trimmed by 5 bases and J by 2 bases, 10 bases remained unmatched. CDR3 nucleotides: TGTGCCAGCAGCCCGCGGACTAGCGGTTTTAACACAGATACGCAGTATTTT. Amino acid sequence: CASSPRTSGFNTDTQYF.

The chain carries TRBV28 and TRBJ1-2; D unresolved. CDR3 length: 11 amino acids. The ends were cut back, 5 bases at V and 5 bases at J, with 6 bases in the middle. The germline CDR1 and CDR2 sequences are MDHEN and SYDVKM. Written as DNA, the CDR3 is TGTGCCAGCAGTCGAGAGTATGGCTACACCTTC. This sequence encodes CASSREYGYTF.

The chain recombines TRBV25-1 with TRBJ2-3; TRBD1 agrees at 10 bases. Germline trimming cut 2 bases from V and 1 base from J; bases unmatched to any gene: 6. Germline CDR1 reads MGHDK; CDR2 reads SYGVNS. This CDR3 contains 17 residues. The CDR3 reads CASSEARGTGGTDTQYF. CDR3 sequence (DNA): TGTGCCAGCAGTGAAGCGAGGGGGACAGGGGGCACAGATACGCAGTATTTT.

The chain uses TRBV5-4 and TRBJ2-2, with D possibly being TRBD1 (5 bases). This CDR3 is built from 13 residues. The germline V gene has CDR1 SGHNT and CDR2 YYREEE (reference sequence). Between the trimmed V and J ends, which lost 1 base and 4 bases, there was a span of 5 bases. The CDR3 here is CASSLQGTGELFF. CDR3 sequence (DNA): TGTGCCAGCAGCTTGCAGGGCACCGGGGAGCTGTTTTTT.

The CDR3: CASSPAGPSGNTIYF. CDR3 nucleotide sequence: TGTGCCAGCAGCCCCGCAGGTCCCTCTGGAAACACCATATATTTT. This chain connects TRBV28 to TRBJ1-3; unclear D gene. Deletions cut 6 bases from V and 0 bases from J, with 12 bases between. The germline V gene has CDR1 MDHEN and CDR2 SYDVKM. This CDR3 region has 15 residues.

In nucleotides, the CDR3 is TGTGCCAGCAGTTTAGCGGGGCCGGGGGAGACCCAGTACTTC. Protein sequence: CASSLAGPGETQYF. The chain has TRBV28 and TRBJ2-5, with D possibly being TRBD2 (6 bases). The CDR3 is 14 residues long. V shed 2 bases and J shed 5 bases, with 12 bases lying between them. Germline-derived CDR1 and CDR2 are MDHEN and SYDVKM. The variable domain in full, completed from reference TRBV28 and TRBJ2-5, reads DVKVTQSSRYLVKRTGEKVFLECVQDMDHENMFWYRQDPGLGLRLIYFSYDVKMKEKGDIPEGYSVSREKKERFSLILESASTNQTSMYLCASSLAGPGETQYFGPGTRLLVL.

V usage is TRBV11-2 and J usage is TRBJ2-3; the D gene is possibly TRBD2 (5 bases). The CDR3 totals 16 residues. Germline CDR1 reads SGHAT; CDR2 reads FQNNGV. V shed 5 bases and J shed 1 base, with 16 bases lying between them. Here the CDR3 reads CASSGPRAAGTDTQYF. For the CDR3, the DNA is TGTGCCAGCAGCGGGCCGAGGGCCGCAGGCACAGATACGCAGTATTTT.

The chain employs TRBV5-5 and TRBJ1-5; D unresolved. Trimming removed 10 bases from V and 10 bases from J, with 21 bases in between. The CDR3 is 13 amino acids. Germline V gene sequence: CDR1 SGHKS, CDR2 YYEKEE (reference sequence). The CDR3: CAGTRSDEGPQHF. The DNA for the CDR3 is TGTGCCGGCACGCGTTCAGACGAGGGACCCCAGCATTTT.

The chain uses TRBV5-6 and TRBJ1-3, with D possibly TRBD1 on 5 matching bases. V shed 0 bases and J shed 3 bases, with 13 bases lying between them. The CDR3 consists of 16 residues. The germline V gene encodes CDR1 SGHDT and CDR2 YYEEEE. CDR3 sequence: CASSLAAGLIGNTIYF. CDR3 nucleotide sequence: TGTGCCAGCAGCTTGGCGGCAGGGCTTATTGGAAACACCATATATTTT.

This rearrangement joins TRBV30 to TRBJ1-1; D not resolved. V was cut by 4 bases and J by 5 bases, with 14 bases left in between. The CDR3 is made up of 13 amino acids. In germline, CDR1 is GTSNPN, CDR2 SVGIG (reference sequence). CDR3: CAWNRLPGTEAFF. The CDR3 nucleotides are TGTGCCTGGAATAGGTTGCCGGGGACTGAAGCTTTCTTT. The full variable domain, completed using reference TRBV30 and TRBJ1-1, is SQTIHQWPATLVQPVGSPLSLECTVEGTSNPNLYWYRQAAGRGLQLLFYSVGIGQISSEVPQNLSASRPQDRQFILSSKKLLLSDSGFYLCAWNRLPGTEAFFGQGTRLTVV.

The chain combines TRBV7-3 with TRBJ2-1; TRBD2 matches at 12 bases. Germline V gives CDR1 SGHTA, CDR2 FQGTGA. The CDR3 totals 13 residues. Germline trimming cut 3 bases from V and 14 bases from J; bases unmatched to any gene: 5. CDR3 in amino acids: CASSFLAGGREFF. The CDR3 nucleotides read TGTGCCAGCAGCTTCCTAGCGGGGGGGCGCGAGTTCTTC.

The chain recombines TRBV18 with TRBJ1-1, with D tentatively TRBD1 (6 bases). The CDR3 contains 16 residues. CDR1 KGHSH and CDR2 LQKENI come from the germline V gene. V shed 3 bases and J shed 1 base, with 15 bases lying between them. The CDR3 sequence is CASSPLWTVQNTEAFF. The CDR3 DNA sequence: TGTGCCAGCTCACCGCTTTGGACAGTCCAGAACACTGAAGCTTTCTTT.